Included here is one T cell receptor beta chain sequence, with context. It may be a read error: a sequence one base away is much more abundant. Given the absence of the conserved phenylalanine or tryptophan at the CDR3 end, a read error is likely. RNA transcripts provided the source from which TCR beta CDR3 regions were amplified. First-round RT-PCR targeting the TCR CDR3 was performed with the HTBI primer set. TCRdb reprocessed the multiplex PCR reads via MiXCR and lists one record per CDR3 protein. The table has 550,000 to 700,000 distinct CDR3 sequences, about 45% seen once. This sample was included in a study of T cells in Graves' hyperthyroidism and ophthalmopathy. Sequenced input: peripheral blood or thyroid tissue (not recorded which). The receptor's source is an adult woman with Graves' disease, either hyperthyroidism or ophthalmopathy (not recorded which).

The chain's CDR3 is CASSASTVSNEKLFL. The CDR3 nucleotides read TGTGCCAGCAGTGCCTCTACAGTATCAAATGAAAAACTGTTTCTT. The chain carries TRBV6-1 and TRBJ1-4; D unclear. CDR3 length: 15 residues. CDR1 and CDR2 (germline): MNHNS, SASEGT. V lost 4 bases and J lost 5, with 14 bases in between.